This TCR beta chain was identified during a study of T cell responses to AZD1222 COVID-19 vaccine. Study-level results: Repertoires were obtained solely post-peak T cell response. Two AZD1222 administrations were followed by greater Spike-specific TCR breadth and depth. White British ancestry dominated among donors, who included more females, and clonal diversity was possibly underestimated.

Details on this clone: Its antigen is unidentified.

Libraries were prepared by immunoSEQ multiplex PCR; TCRdb keeps only in-frame clonotypes and omits some of them. The sample has about 190,000 clones, about 87% seen once. The ends lost 5 bases at V and 4 bases at J; junction bases unmatched: 7. The CDR3 has 14 amino acids. Germline CDR1 is SGHTA and CDR2 is FQGNSA. Specimen: peripheral blood, collected on day 0 of MenACWY control vaccination. The rearrangement joins TRBV7-2 to TRBJ1-2; 7 nucleotides match TRBD1. This receptor was identified in an adult in good health. CDR3 sequence: CASSPWDSFYGYTF. The CDR3 coding sequence is TGTGCCAGCAGCCCATGGGACAGCTTCTATGGCTACACCTTC.